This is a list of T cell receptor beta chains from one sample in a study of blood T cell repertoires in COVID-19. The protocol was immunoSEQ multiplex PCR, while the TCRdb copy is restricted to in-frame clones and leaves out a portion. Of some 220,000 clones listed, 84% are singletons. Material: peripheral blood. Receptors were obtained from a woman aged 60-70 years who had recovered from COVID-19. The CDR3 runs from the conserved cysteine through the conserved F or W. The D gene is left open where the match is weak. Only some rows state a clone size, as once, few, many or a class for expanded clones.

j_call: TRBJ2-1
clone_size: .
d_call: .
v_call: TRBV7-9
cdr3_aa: CASSLDASLEQFF
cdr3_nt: TGTGCCAGCAGCTTAGACGCCAGTTTGGAGCAGTTCTTC

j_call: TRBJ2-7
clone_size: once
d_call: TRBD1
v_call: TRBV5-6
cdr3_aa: CASKRQGAYEQYF
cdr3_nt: TGTGCCAGCAAGCGACAGGGCGCCTACGAGCAGTACTTC

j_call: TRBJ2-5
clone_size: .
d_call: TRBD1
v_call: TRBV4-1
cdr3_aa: CASSRPGQGWETQYF
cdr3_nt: TGCGCCAGCAGCCGTCCGGGACAGGGTTGGGAGACCCAGTACTTC

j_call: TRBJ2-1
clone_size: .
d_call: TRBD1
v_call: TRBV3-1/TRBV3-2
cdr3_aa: CASSPDRQEQFF
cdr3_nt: TGTGCCAGCAGCCCGGACAGGCAGGAGCAGTTCTTC

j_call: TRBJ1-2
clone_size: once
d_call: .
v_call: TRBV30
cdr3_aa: CACSDGYTF
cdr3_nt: TGTGCCTGTTCGGATGGCTACACCTTC

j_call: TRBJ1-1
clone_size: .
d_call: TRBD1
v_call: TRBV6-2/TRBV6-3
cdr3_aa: CASSPGQALANTEAFF
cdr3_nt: TGTGCCAGCAGTCCAGGACAGGCTCTGGCGAACACTGAAGCTTTCTTT

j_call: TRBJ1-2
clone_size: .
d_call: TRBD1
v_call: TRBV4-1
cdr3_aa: CASSQPRDRRYGYTF
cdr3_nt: TGCGCCAGCAGCCAACCCAGGGACAGAAGGTATGGCTACACCTTC

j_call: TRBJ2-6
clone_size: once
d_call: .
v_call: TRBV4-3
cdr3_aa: CASSQERGAQGANVLTF
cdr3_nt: TGCGCCAGCAGCCAAGAAAGGGGTGCACAGGGGGCCAACGTCCTGACTTTC

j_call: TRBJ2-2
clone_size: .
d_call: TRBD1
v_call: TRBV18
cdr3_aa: CASSPYFQGAEAGELFF
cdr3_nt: TGTGCCAGCTCACCCTATTTCCAGGGGGCGGAGGCCGGGGAGCTGTTTTTT

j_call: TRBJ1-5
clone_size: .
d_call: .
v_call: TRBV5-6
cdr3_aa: CASSLNRGKEHF
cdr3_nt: TGTGCCAGCAGCTTGAACCGGGGAAAAGAACATTTT

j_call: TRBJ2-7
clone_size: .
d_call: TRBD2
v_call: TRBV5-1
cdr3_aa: CASSLPTSGGYEQYF
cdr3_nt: TGCGCCAGCAGCTTGCCCACTAGCGGGGGGTACGAGCAGTACTTC

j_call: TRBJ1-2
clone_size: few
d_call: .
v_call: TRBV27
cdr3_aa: CASSSRPSARYGYTF
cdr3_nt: TGTGCCAGCAGTTCCAGACCGAGTGCTAGGTATGGCTACACCTTC

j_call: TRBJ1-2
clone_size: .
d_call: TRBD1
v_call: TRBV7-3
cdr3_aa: CASSLGQGMMAGYTF
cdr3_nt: TGTGCCAGCAGCTTGGGACAGGGGATGATGGCTGGCTACACCTTC

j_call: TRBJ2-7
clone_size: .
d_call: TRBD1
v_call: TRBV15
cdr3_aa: CATSRARGRSYEQYF
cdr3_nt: TGTGCCACCAGCAGAGCCAGGGGGCGATCCTACGAGCAGTACTTC

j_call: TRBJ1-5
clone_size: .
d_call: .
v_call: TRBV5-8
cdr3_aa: CASSAGWGGDDQPQHF
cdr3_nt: TGTGCCAGCTCCGCGGGATGGGGAGGGGATGATCAGCCCCAGCATTTT

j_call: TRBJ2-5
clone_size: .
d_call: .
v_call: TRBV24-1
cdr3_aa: CATSDGPGGPNQETQYF
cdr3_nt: TGTGCCACCAGTGATGGGCCCGGAGGGCCGAACCAAGAGACCCAGTACTTC

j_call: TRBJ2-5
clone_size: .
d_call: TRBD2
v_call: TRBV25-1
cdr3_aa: CASSGLGLAGEETQYF
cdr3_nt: TGTGCCAGCAGTGGCCTAGGACTAGCGGGTGAAGAGACCCAGTACTTC

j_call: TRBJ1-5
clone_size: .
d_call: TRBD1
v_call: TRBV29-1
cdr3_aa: CSVATGGNQPQHF
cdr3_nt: TGCAGCGTTGCGACAGGGGGCAATCAGCCCCAGCATTTT

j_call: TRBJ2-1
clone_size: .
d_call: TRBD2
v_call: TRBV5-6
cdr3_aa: CASSLVSGGANEQFF
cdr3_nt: TGTGCCAGCAGCTTGGTTAGCGGGGGGGCCAATGAGCAGTTCTTC

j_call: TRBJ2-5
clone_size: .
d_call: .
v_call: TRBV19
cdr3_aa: CASSIDLTRGQQETQYF
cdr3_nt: TGTGCCAGTAGTATAGATCTAACGAGAGGTCAGCAAGAGACCCAGTACTTC

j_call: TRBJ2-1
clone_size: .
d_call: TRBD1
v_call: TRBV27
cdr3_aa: CASTADRAYNEQFF
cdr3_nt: TGTGCCAGCACCGCGGACAGGGCTTACAATGAGCAGTTCTTC

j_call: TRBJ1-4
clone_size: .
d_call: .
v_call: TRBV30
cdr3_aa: CAWSGLGEKLFF
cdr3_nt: TGTGCCTGGAGTGGGCTTGGTGAAAAACTGTTTTTT

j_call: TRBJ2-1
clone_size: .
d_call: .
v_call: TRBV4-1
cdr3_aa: CASSLDVRGEQFF
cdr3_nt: TGCGCCAGCAGCCTTGACGTCCGGGGTGAGCAGTTCTTC

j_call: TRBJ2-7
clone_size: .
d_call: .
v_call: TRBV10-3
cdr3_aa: CAISGQGNYEQYF
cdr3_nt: TGTGCCATCAGTGGGCAGGGGAATTACGAGCAGTACTTC

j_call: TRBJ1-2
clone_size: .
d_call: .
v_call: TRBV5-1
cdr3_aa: CASSLTSNRANYGYTF
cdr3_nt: TGCGCCAGCAGCCTCACCTCGAACAGGGCCAACTATGGCTACACCTTC

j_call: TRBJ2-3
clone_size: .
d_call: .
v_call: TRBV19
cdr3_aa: CARKGGISTDTQYF
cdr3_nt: TGTGCCAGGAAGGGGGGGATCAGCACAGATACGCAGTATTTT

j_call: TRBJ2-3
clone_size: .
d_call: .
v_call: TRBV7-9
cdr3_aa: CASSLVAVRGTDTQYF
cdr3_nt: TGTGCCAGCAGCTTAGTGGCGGTTCGGGGCACAGATACGCAGTATTTT

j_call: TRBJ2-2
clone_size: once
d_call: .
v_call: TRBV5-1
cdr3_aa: CASSLEFVQHLGGELFF
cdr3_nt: TGCGCCAGCAGCTTGGAGTTCGTACAGCACCTTGGCGGGGAGCTGTTTTTT

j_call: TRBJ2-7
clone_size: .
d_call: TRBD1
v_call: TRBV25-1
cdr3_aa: CASSKNRDSSYEQYF
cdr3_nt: TGTGCCAGCAGTAAGAACCGGGACAGCTCCTACGAGCAGTACTTC

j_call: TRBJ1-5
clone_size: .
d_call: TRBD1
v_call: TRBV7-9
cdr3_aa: CASSLARQGGNQPQHF
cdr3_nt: TGTGCCAGCAGCTTAGCCAGGCAGGGGGGTAATCAGCCCCAGCATTTT

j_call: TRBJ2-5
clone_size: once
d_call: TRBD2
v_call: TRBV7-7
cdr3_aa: CASSPSVLAGSETQYF
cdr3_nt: TGTGCTAGCAGCCCCTCCGTACTAGCGGGGTCAGAGACCCAGTACTTC

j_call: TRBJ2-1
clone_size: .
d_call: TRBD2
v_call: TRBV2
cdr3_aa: CASRGLAGVSYNEQFF
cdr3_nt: TGTGCCTCCCGGGGACTAGCGGGGGTATCCTACAATGAGCAGTTCTTC

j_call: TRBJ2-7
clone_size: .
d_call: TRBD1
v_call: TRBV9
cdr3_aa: CASSPRTGVYEQYF
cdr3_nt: TGTGCCAGCAGCCCGCGGACAGGGGTCTACGAGCAGTACTTC